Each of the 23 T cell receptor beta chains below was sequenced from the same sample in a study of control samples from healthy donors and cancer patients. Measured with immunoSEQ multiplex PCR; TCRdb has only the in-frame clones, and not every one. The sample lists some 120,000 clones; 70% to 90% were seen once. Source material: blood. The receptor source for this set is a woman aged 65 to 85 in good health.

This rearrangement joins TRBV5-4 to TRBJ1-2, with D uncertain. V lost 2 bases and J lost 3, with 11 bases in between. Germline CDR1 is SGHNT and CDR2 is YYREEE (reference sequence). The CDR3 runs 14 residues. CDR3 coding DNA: TGTGCCAGCAGCTTTGCCGGACGGCACTATGGCTACACCTTC. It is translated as CASSFAGRHYGYTF.

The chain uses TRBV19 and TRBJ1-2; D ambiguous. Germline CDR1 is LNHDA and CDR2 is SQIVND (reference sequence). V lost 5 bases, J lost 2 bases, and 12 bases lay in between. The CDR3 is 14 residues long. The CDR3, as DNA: TGTGCCAGTAGTCCCTTTGAGGGAAACTATGGCTACACCTTC. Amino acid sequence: CASSPFEGNYGYTF. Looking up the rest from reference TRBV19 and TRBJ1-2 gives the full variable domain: DGGITQSPKYLFRKEGQNVTLSCEQNLNHDAMYWYRQDPGQGLRLIYYSQIVNDFQKGDIAEGYSVSREKKESFPLTVTSAQKNPTAFYLCASSPFEGNYGYTFGSGTRLTVV.

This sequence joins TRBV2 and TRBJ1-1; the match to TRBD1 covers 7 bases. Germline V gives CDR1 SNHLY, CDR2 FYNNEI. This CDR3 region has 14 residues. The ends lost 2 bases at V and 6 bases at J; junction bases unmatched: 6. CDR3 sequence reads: CASSEMTGYAEAFF. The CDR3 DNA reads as TGTGCCAGCAGTGAAATGACAGGGTACGCTGAAGCTTTCTTT.

The CDR3 coding sequence is TGTGCCAGCAGCGTCCAGACCACTAACAATGAGCAGTTCTTC. This gives the protein CASSVQTTNNEQFF. V is TRBV7-8 and J is TRBJ2-1; no reliable D call. The V gene's germline CDR1 is SGHVS and CDR2 FQNEAQ. The CDR3 extends over 14 amino acids. Trimming cost V 5 bases and J 5 bases, with 13 bases left between them.

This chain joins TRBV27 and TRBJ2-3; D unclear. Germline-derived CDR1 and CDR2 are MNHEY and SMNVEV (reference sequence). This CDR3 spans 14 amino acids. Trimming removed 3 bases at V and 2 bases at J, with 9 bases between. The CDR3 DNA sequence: TGTGCCAGCAGTTTGAGAGCGTACACAGATACGCAGTATTTT. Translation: CASSLRAYTDTQYF.

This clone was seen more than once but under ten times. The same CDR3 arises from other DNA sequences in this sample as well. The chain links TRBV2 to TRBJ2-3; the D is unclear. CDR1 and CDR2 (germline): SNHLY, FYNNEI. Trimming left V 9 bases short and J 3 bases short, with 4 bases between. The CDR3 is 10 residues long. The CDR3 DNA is TGTGCCAGTCAAACAGATACGCAGTATTTT. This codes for CASQTDTQYF.

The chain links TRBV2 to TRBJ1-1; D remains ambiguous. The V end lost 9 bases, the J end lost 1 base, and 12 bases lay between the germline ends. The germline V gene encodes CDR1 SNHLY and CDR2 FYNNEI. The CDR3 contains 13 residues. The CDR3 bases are TGTGCCAGTTCTCTATGGGAGAACACTGAAGCTTTCTTT. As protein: CASSLWENTEAFF.

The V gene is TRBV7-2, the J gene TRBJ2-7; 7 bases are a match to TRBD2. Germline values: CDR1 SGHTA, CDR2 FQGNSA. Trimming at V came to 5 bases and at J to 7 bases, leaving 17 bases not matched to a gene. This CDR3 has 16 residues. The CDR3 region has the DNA TGTGCCAGCAGCCGCCCTGGGGGGGTACCCACTTGGGAGCAGTACTTC. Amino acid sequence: CASSRPGGVPTWEQYF. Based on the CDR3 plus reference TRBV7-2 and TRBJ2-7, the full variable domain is GAGVSQSPSNKVTEKGKDVELRCDPISGHTALYWYRQSLGQGLEFLIYFQGNSAPDKSGLPSDRFSAERTGGSVSTLTIQRTQQEDSAVYLCASSRPGGVPTWEQYFGPGTRLTVT.

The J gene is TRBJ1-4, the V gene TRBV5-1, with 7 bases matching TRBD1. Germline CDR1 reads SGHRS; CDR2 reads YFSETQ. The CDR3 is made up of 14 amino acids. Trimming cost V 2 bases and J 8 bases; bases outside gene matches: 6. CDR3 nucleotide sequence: TGCGCCAGCAGCTTTCAGGGGGGACAGGAAAAACTGTTTTTT. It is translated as CASSFQGGQEKLFF.

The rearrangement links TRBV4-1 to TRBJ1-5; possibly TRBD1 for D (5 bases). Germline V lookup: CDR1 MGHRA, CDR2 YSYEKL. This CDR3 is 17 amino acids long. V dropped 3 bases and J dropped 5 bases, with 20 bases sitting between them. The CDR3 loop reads CASSHPPGTGGDQPQHF. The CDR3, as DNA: TGCGCCAGCAGCCATCCTCCGGGGACGGGCGGGGATCAGCCCCAGCATTTT.

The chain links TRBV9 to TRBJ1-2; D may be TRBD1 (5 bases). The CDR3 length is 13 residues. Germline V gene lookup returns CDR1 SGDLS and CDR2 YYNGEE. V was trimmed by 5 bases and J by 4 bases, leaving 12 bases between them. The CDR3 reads CASSRDGAYGYTF. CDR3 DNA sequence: TGTGCCAGCAGTCGGGACGGGGCCTATGGCTACACCTTC.

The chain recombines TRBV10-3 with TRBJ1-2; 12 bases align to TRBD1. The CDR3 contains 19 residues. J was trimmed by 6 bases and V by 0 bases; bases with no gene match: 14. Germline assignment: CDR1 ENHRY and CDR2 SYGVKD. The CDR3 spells CAISESGRGTGGVGHGYTF. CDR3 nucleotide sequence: TGTGCCATCAGTGAGTCGGGGAGAGGGACAGGGGGCGTCGGGCATGGCTACACCTTC.

For the CDR3, the DNA is TGTGCCAGCAGCTTGGATACCGGGTCGGGTGTTTCACCCCTCCACTTT. Translating gives CASSLDTGSGVSPLHF. The rearrangement uses TRBV5-6 and TRBJ1-6, with unresolved D. Germline assignment: CDR1 SGHDT and CDR2 YYEEEE. Trimming took 0 bases from V and 9 from J, leaving 16 bases between them. This CDR3 is built from 16 residues.

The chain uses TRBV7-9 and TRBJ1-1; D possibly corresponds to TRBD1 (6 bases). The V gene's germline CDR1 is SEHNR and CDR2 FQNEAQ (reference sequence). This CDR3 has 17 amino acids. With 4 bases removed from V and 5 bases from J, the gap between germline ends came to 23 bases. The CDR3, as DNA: TGTGCCAGCAGCTCGAACATACGGGGGCGCGTCGGTACTGAAGCTTTCTTT. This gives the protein CASSSNIRGRVGTEAFF.

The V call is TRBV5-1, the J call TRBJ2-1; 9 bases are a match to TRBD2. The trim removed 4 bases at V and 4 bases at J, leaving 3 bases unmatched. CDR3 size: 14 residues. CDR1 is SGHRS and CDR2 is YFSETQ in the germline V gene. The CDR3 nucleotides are TGCGCCAGCAGCCGCGGGGGGGTGTACAATGAGCAGTTCTTC. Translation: CASSRGGVYNEQFF.

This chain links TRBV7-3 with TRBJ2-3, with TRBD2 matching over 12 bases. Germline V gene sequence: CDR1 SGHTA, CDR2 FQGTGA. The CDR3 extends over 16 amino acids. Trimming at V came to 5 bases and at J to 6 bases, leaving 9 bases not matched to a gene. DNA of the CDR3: TGTGCCAGCAGCCCCGGACTAGCGGGGAGTCTGGATACGCAGTATTTT. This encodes CASSPGLAGSLDTQYF. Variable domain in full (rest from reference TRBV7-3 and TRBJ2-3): GAGVSQTPSNKVTEKGKYVELRCDPISGHTALYWYRQSLGQGPEFLIYFQGTGAADDSGLPNDRFFAVRPEGSVSTLKIQRTERGDSAVYLCASSPGLAGSLDTQYFGPGTRLTVL.

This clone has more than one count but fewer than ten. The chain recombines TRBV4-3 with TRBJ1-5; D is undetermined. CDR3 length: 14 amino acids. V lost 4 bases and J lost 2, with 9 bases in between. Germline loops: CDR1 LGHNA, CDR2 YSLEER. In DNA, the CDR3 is TGCGCCAGCAGCCTTACAAGGGGCAATCAGCCCCAGCATTTT. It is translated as CASSLTRGNQPQHF.

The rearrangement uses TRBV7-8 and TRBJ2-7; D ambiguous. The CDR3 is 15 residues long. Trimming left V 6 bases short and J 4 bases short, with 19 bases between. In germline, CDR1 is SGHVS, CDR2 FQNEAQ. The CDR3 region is CASSPSLSGWYEQYF. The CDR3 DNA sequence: TGTGCCAGCAGTCCTTCTTTGTCCGGGTGGTACGAGCAGTACTTC.

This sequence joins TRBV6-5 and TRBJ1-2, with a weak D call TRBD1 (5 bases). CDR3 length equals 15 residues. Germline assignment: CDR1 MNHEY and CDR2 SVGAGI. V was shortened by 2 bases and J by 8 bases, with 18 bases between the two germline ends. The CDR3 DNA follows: TGTGCCAGCAGTTACGGCTCCGGCGCGGAGGGGGGCTACACCTTC. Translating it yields CASSYGSGAEGGYTF.

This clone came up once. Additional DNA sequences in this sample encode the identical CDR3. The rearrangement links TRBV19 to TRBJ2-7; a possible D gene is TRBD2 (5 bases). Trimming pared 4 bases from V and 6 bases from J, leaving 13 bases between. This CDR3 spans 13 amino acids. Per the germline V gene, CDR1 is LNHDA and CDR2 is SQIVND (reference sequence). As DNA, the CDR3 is TGTGCCAGTAGTACACGAAATGGAGGCGAGCAGTACTTC. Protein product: CASSTRNGGEQYF.

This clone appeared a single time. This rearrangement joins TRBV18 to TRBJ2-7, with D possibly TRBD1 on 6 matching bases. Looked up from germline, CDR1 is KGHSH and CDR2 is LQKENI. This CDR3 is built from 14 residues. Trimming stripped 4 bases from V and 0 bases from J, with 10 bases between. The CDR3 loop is CASSQDRSSYEQYF. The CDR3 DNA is TGTGCCAGCTCACAGGACAGAAGCTCCTACGAGCAGTACTTC.

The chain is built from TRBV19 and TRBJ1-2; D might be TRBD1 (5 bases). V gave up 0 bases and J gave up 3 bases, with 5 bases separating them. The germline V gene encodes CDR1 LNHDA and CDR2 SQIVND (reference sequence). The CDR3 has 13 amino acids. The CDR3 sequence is CASSIDRDYGYTF. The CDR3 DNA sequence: TGTGCCAGTAGTATAGACAGGGACTATGGCTACACCTTC.

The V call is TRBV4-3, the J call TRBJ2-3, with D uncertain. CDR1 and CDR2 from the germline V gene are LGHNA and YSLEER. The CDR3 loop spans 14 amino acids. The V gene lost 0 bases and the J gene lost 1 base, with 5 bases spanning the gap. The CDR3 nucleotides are TGCGCCAGCAGCCAAGATTTCGGCACAGATACGCAGTATTTT. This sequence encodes CASSQDFGTDTQYF.